Shown below are 21 T cell receptor beta chains from a single sample sequenced in a study of blood T cell repertoires in COVID-19. Sequenced by immunoSEQ multiplex PCR; TCRdb stores in-frame clones only, minus some. The top ten hold more than 5.5% of the sample, which has about 99,000 clones, about 90% seen once. Sequencing was carried out using peripheral blood. The receptors come from a human donor in a cohort sampled during active COVID-19.

This sequence joins TRBV5-1 and TRBJ2-5; the D gene is possibly TRBD2 (7 bases). V lost 1 base, J lost 3 bases, and 13 bases lay in between. Germline V gene data show CDR1 as SGHRS and CDR2 as YFSETQ. This CDR3 is built from 15 residues. CDR3 coding DNA: TGCGCCAGCAGCTTGCCTGGAGGGGGGGAAGAGACCCAGTACTTC. It yields the protein CASSLPGGGEETQYF.

The chain couples TRBV19 to TRBJ2-7, with D maybe TRBD2 (5 bases). The CDR3 contains 13 residues. CDR1 LNHDA and CDR2 SQIVND come from the germline V gene (reference sequence). Trimming cost V 5 bases and J 6 bases, with 14 bases left between them. CDR3 coding DNA: TGTGCCAGTAGTGTCACCAGCGGTATCGAGCAGTACTTC. This codes for CASSVTSGIEQYF. Together with reference TRBV19 and TRBJ2-7, the CDR3 gives the full variable domain: DGGITQSPKYLFRKEGQNVTLSCEQNLNHDAMYWYRQDPGQGLRLIYYSQIVNDFQKGDIAEGYSVSREKKESFPLTVTSAQKNPTAFYLCASSVTSGIEQYFGPGTRLTVT.

The chain couples TRBV6-6 to TRBJ2-3, with 8 bases lining up with TRBD1. Germline V gene sequence: CDR1 MNHNY, CDR2 SVGAGI (reference sequence). V trimming: 6 bases; J trimming: 3 bases; junction bases outside the gene matches: 8. The CDR3 spans 15 residues. CDR3 region: CASSRGTGVTDTQYF. CDR3 DNA: TGTGCCAGCAGCCGAGGGACAGGTGTAACAGATACGCAGTATTTT.

The V gene is TRBV5-4, the J gene TRBJ2-5; 8 nucleotides align to TRBD2. Trimming cost V 0 bases and J 5 bases; bases outside gene matches: 15. This CDR3 has 18 amino acids. The germline V gene encodes CDR1 SGHNT and CDR2 YYREEE (reference sequence). The CDR3 DNA is TGTGCCAGCAGCTTGGCCTATGGGAACGGGGGGGCTGGGGAGACCCAGTACTTC. Translation: CASSLAYGNGGAGETQYF.

J is TRBJ2-2 and V is TRBV11-2; D possibly corresponds to TRBD1 (5 bases). This CDR3 spans 16 amino acids. V gave up 6 bases and J gave up 2 bases, with 16 bases separating them. The germline CDR1 and CDR2 sequences are SGHAT and FQNNGV. The CDR3 loop is CASRQAGRTNTGELFF. The CDR3 coding sequence is TGTGCCAGCAGACAGGCCGGGCGAACTAACACCGGGGAGCTGTTTTTT. Full variable domain (remainder filled in from reference TRBV11-2 and TRBJ2-2): EAGVAQSPRYKIIEKRQSVAFWCNPISGHATLYWYQQILGQGPKLLIQFQNNGVVDDSQLPKDRFSAERLKGVDSTLKIQPAKLEDSAVYLCASRQAGRTNTGELFFGEGSRLTVL.

This sequence joins TRBV5-1 and TRBJ2-3; D may be TRBD2 (6 bases). The germline CDR1 and CDR2 sequences are SGHRS and YFSETQ. Between the trimmed V and J ends, which lost 4 bases and 0 bases, there was a span of 12 bases. The CDR3 is 15 amino acids. The CDR3 bases are TGCGCCAGCAGCCAAGGGCGGGGAAGCACAGATACGCAGTATTTT. Encoded protein: CASSQGRGSTDTQYF.

This chain joins TRBV7-2 and TRBJ2-7; 9 positions match TRBD2. This CDR3 is built from 14 residues. V was pared by 5 bases and J by 2 bases, with 4 bases of the junction left unmatched. Per the germline V gene, CDR1 is SGHTA and CDR2 is FQGNSA. The CDR3 sequence: CASSPKREAYEQYF. The CDR3 region has the DNA TGTGCCAGCAGCCCTAAGCGGGAGGCCTACGAGCAGTACTTC.

This chain connects TRBV3-1 (or the pseudogene TRBV3-2) to TRBJ2-3; 10 bases align to TRBD1. CDR3 size: 13 residues. The germline V gene encodes CDR1 LGHDT and CDR2 YNNKEL (reference sequence). Trimming at V came to 4 bases and at J to 14 bases, leaving 9 bases not matched to a gene. The CDR3 DNA follows: TGTGCCAGCAGCCCATCTTCGGGGACAGGGGCGTATTTT. This sequence encodes CASSPSSGTGAYF.

The gene calls are TRBV3-1 (or the pseudogene TRBV3-2) and TRBJ1-5; weak D call: TRBD1 (6 bases). The CDR3 sequence is 15 residues long. V was shortened by 0 bases and J by 6 bases, with 12 bases between the two germline ends. Germline V CDR1 and CDR2: LGHDT, YNNKEL (reference sequence). The CDR3 DNA reads as TGTGCCAGCAGCCAAGAGGGGGGGCAGGCTCAGCCCCAGCATTTT. Protein product: CASSQEGGQAQPQHF.

The chain has TRBV5-6 and TRBJ2-5; 7 bases are shared with TRBD2. The CDR3 consists of 17 residues. The germline V gene has CDR1 SGHDT and CDR2 YYEEEE. Trimming removed 1 base from V and 4 bases from J; junction bases left unmatched: 13. The CDR3 is CASSLFGLRETRETQYF. The CDR3 DNA follows: TGTGCCAGCAGCTTGTTTGGGTTGCGGGAGACACGAGAGACCCAGTACTTC.

With respect to this clone: The junction and the germline gene differ at one end; a read error may be behind it. This sequence joins TRBV20-1 and TRBJ2-7; no firm D call. The germline V gene encodes CDR1 DFQATT and CDR2 SNEGSKA (reference sequence). The CDR3 totals 11 residues. In DNA, the CDR3 is TGCAGTGCCAGAGCTTTCTACGAGCAGTACTTC. The encoded protein is CSARAFYEQYF.

The V call is TRBV27, the J call TRBJ1-1; D gene ambiguous. Germline V gene lookup returns CDR1 MNHEY and CDR2 SMNVEV (reference sequence). V was shortened by 3 bases and J by 0 bases, with 5 bases between the two germline ends. The CDR3 consists of 13 residues. CDR3 in DNA: TGTGCCAGCAGTTTTATAATGAACACTGAAGCTTTCTTT. Amino acids: CASSFIMNTEAFF.

This chain uses TRBV3-1 (or the pseudogene TRBV3-2) with TRBJ2-2; 12 nucleotides line up with TRBD2. V shed 6 bases and J 2 bases; nucleotides not matched to a gene: 16. The CDR3 has 20 residues. Germline V CDR1 and CDR2: LGHDT, YNNKEL (reference sequence). CDR3 DNA sequence: TGTGCCAGCAGGCCACCCCCTTCGCTAGCGGGGGGGGTTAACACCGGGGAGCTGTTTTTT. This translates into CASRPPPSLAGGVNTGELFF.

The chain uses TRBV5-6 and TRBJ1-1; the match to TRBD1 covers 8 bases. The J segment lost 4 bases and the V segment lost 4 bases, leaving 9 bases of the junction unmatched. This CDR3 is 15 amino acids long. Germline V gives CDR1 SGHDT, CDR2 YYEEEE. The CDR3 nucleotides are TGTGCCAGCAGCCCCCGGACAGGGAGGGGCACTGAAGCTTTCTTT. Protein: CASSPRTGRGTEAFF.

CDR3 sequence: CASSPTSGSPYEQYF. CDR3 bases: TGTGCCAGCAGCCCGACTAGCGGGAGTCCCTACGAGCAGTACTTC. The gene calls are TRBV6-5 and TRBJ2-7; 12 bases match TRBD2. Trimming at V came to 6 bases and at J to 2 bases, leaving 5 bases not matched to a gene. Germline lookup yields CDR1 MNHEY and CDR2 SVGAGI. This CDR3 contains 15 residues.

The J gene is TRBJ1-2, the V gene TRBV10-3; tentative D call: TRBD1 (5 bases). With 5 bases removed from V and 0 bases from J, the gap between germline ends came to 16 bases. This CDR3 has 16 amino acids. In germline, CDR1 is ENHRY, CDR2 SYGVKD. The DNA of the CDR3 is TGTGCCATCAGTCAGACAGACCGGATAGCTAACTATGGCTACACCTTC. Residues: CAISQTDRIANYGYTF.

The chain links TRBV5-6 to TRBJ2-7, with D uncertain. The V end was cut by 4 bases, the J end by 3 bases, with 11 bases between. The CDR3 has 13 amino acids. From germline, CDR1 is SGHDT and CDR2 YYEEEE. The CDR3 loop is CASSPSALYEQYF. The DNA of the CDR3 is TGTGCCAGCAGCCCTAGTGCTCTCTACGAGCAGTACTTC.

This clone was counted many times. The chain has TRBV5-8 and TRBJ2-2, with 8 bases fitting TRBD1. The CDR3 consists of 13 residues. Germline V gives CDR1 SGHTS, CDR2 YDEGEE. Losses at the gene ends were 4 bases for V and 6 bases for J; bases not matched to a gene: 2. The CDR3 is CASSLQGAGELFF. For the CDR3, the DNA is TGTGCCAGCAGCCTACAGGGGGCCGGGGAGCTGTTTTTT.

The chain has TRBV19 and TRBJ1-1; the D gene is possibly TRBD1 (6 bases). Deletions cut 5 bases from V and 4 bases from J, with 17 bases between. The CDR3 consists of 15 residues. Germline CDR1 reads LNHDA; CDR2 reads SQIVND (reference sequence). CDR3: CASSPGRGSSTEAFF. The CDR3 DNA sequence: TGTGCCAGTAGTCCCGGCAGGGGAAGTAGCACTGAAGCTTTCTTT.

This clone was seen once. V gene TRBV29-1 combines with J gene TRBJ1-2; D perhaps matches TRBD1 (6 bases). The germline V and J ends were trimmed by 4 bases and 10 bases, with 16 bases remaining between them. Germline CDR1 is SQVTM and CDR2 is ANQGSEA. The CDR3 covers 12 residues. CDR3 DNA sequence: TGCAGCGTTGTTGGGCAGGGGCGTATCTACACCTTC. The encoded protein is CSVVGQGRIYTF.

CDR3 in DNA: TGTGCCAGCAGTGAAGGATTCGCCGGGAGAGTTGAAGCTTTCTTT. This sequence encodes CASSEGFAGRVEAFF. The chain combines TRBV2 with TRBJ1-1; D remains unclear. This CDR3 contains 15 residues. Germline V gene lookup returns CDR1 SNHLY and CDR2 FYNNEI. V lost 1 base to trimming and J lost 7 bases, with 16 bases between them.